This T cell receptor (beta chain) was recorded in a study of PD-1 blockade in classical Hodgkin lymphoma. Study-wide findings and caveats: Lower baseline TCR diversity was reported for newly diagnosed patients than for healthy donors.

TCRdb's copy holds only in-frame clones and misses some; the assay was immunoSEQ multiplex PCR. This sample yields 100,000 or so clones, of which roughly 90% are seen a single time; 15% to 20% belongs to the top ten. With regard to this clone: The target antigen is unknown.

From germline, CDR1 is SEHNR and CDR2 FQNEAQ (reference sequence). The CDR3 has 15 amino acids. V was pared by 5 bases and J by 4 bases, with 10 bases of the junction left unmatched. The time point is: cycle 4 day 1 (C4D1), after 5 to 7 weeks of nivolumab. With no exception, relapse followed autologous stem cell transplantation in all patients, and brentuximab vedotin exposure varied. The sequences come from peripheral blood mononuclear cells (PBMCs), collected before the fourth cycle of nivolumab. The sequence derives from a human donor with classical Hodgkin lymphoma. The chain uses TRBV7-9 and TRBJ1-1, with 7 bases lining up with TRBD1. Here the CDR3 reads CASSPRQGEVTEAFF. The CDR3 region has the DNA TGTGCCAGCAGCCCTCGACAGGGTGAAGTCACTGAAGCTTTCTTT. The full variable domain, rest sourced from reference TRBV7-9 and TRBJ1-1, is DTGVSQNPRHKITKRGQNVTFRCDPISEHNRLYWYRQTLGQGPEFLTYFQNEAQLEKSRLLSDRFSAERPKGSFSTLEIQRTEQGDSAMYLCASSPRQGEVTEAFFGQGTRLTVV.